These 26 T cell receptor beta chains were sequenced from one sample in a study of OX40 agonist ivuxolimab in advanced cancers. Sequencing was performed with immunoSEQ multiplex PCR; in TCRdb, only in-frame clones are kept and a portion is missing. Of around 100,000 clones listed, 90% were seen once; the top ten hold about 0.29%. Material: CD4+ or CD8+ T cells sorted from blood, obtained in a trial of the OX40 agonist ivuxolimab. The origin of the receptors is an adult with an advanced solid tumor such as melanoma, head and neck, liver or kidney cancer.

The CDR3 coding sequence is TGTGCCAGCTCACCACCGTCTTATGGGTCCTACAATGAGCAGTTCTTC. As protein: CASSPPSYGSYNEQFF. This sequence joins TRBV18 and TRBJ2-1; the D is unclear. Trimming took off 0 bases at V and 1 base at J, with 10 bases between the two ends. This CDR3 comprises 16 residues. Germline V lookup: CDR1 KGHSH, CDR2 LQKENI.

This clone appeared once. This rearrangement joins TRBV2 to TRBJ1-1, with TRBD1 matching over 8 bases. The V gene's germline CDR1 is SNHLY and CDR2 FYNNEI. CDR3 size: 13 residues. V trimming: 6 bases; J trimming: 4 bases; junction bases outside the gene matches: 4. CDR3 coding DNA: TGTGCCAGCAGCTCCGACAGGGGCACTGAAGCTTTCTTT. As protein: CASSSDRGTEAFF. The full variable domain, rest sourced from reference TRBV2 and TRBJ1-1, is EPEVTQTPSHQVTQMGQEVILRCVPISNHLYFYWYRQILGQKVEFLVSFYNNEISEKSEIFDDQFSVERPDGSNFTLKIRSTKLEDSAMYFCASSSDRGTEAFFGQGTRLTVV.

Written as DNA, the CDR3 is TGTGCCAGCAGCCGGGTTACTGGTGGACCGTTAGCCAAAAACATTCAGTACTTC. The encoded protein is CASSRVTGGPLAKNIQYF. The rearrangement links TRBV11-2 to TRBJ2-4; unclear D gene. This CDR3 has 18 residues. CDR1 and CDR2 from the germline V gene are SGHAT and FQNNGV. Trimming cost V 5 bases and J 0 bases, with 20 bases left between them.

This chain connects TRBV23-1 to TRBJ2-2; D remains ambiguous. Being an ORF, TRBV23-1 has a function that is uncertain. Between the trimmed V and J ends, which lost 7 bases and 1 base, there was a span of 22 bases. This CDR3 spans 18 amino acids. Written as DNA, the CDR3 is TGCGCCAGCATTTTCCGACCTAAATGGAAAGTGAACACCGGGGAGCTGTTTTTT. Translating gives CASIFRPKWKVNTGELFF.

The table lists this clone with a count of one. The rearrangement joins TRBV12-2 to TRBJ2-7; TRBD1, as called in the table, went unchecked against the DNA. TRBV12-2 constitutes a pseudogene. This CDR3 spans 13 amino acids. The CDR3 bases are TGTGCAAGTCGTGGAGGACAGGGGGGCCAGCAGTACTTC. This gives the protein CASRGGQGGQQYF.

This clone was detected once. The chain is built from TRBV5-1 and TRBJ1-1; TRBD1 agrees at 7 bases. In germline, CDR1 is SGHRS, CDR2 YFSETQ. The CDR3 totals 16 residues. Trimming took 0 bases from V and 1 from J; bases not matched to a gene: 6. The CDR3: CASSLEVTGSNTEAFF. The CDR3 DNA sequence: TGCGCCAGCAGCTTGGAGGTGACAGGGTCGAACACTGAAGCTTTCTTT.

The DNA for the CDR3 is TGTGCCAGCAGCGCCTCACAGGGGGCGGCCAGTTGGGGCTACACCTTC. This gives the protein CASSASQGAASWGYTF. The J gene is TRBJ1-2, the V gene TRBV7-6, with 9 bases lining up with TRBD1. CDR3 size: 16 residues. The trim removed 5 bases at V and 8 bases at J, leaving 15 bases unmatched. Germline V lookup: CDR1 SGHVS, CDR2 FNYEAQ. The full variable domain, its missing parts supplied by reference TRBV7-6 and TRBJ1-2, is GAGVSQSPRYKVTKRGQDVALRCDPISGHVSLYWYRQALGQGPEFLTYFNYEAQQDKSGLPNDRFSAERPEGSISTLTIQRTEQRDSAMYRCASSASQGAASWGYTFGSGTRLTVV.

The genes are TRBV4-3 and TRBJ2-3, with 8 positions matching TRBD2. V shed 0 bases, J shed 2 bases, and the junction held 7 bases outside the gene matches. CDR1 LGHNA and CDR2 YSLEER come from the germline V gene. The CDR3 contains 17 residues. CDR3 bases: TGCGCCAGCAGCCAAGATCAGGGGACTAGATCCACAGATACGCAGTATTTT. Protein sequence: CASSQDQGTRSTDTQYF.

The chain combines TRBV5-3 with TRBJ2-1; D is unclear. TRBV5-3 is treated as an ORF (open reading frame) with a function not yet certain. The CDR3 loop spans 15 amino acids. V was pared by 4 bases and J by 1 base, with 12 bases between. CDR3: CARSPSEGSYNEQFF. The CDR3, as DNA: TGTGCCAGAAGCCCGTCAGAAGGATCCTACAATGAGCAGTTCTTC.

This rearrangement joins TRBV5-1 to TRBJ1-2, with D maybe TRBD1 (5 bases). The CDR3 spans 14 residues. Between the trimmed V and J ends, which lost 0 bases and 2 bases, there was a span of 8 bases. The germline CDR1 and CDR2 sequences are SGHRS and YFSETQ. As DNA, the CDR3 is TGCGCCAGCAGCTTGGCACAGGCCAACTATGGCTACACCTTC. Its protein product is CASSLAQANYGYTF.

The chain uses TRBV19 and TRBJ1-2; 9 bases are shared with TRBD1. The J segment lost 6 bases and the V segment lost 6 bases, leaving 5 bases of the junction unmatched. The CDR3 is made up of 13 amino acids. CDR1 and CDR2 from the germline V gene are LNHDA and SQIVND (reference sequence). The CDR3 bases are TGTGCCAGTAGGGACAGGGGATTGAATGGCTACACCTTC. Protein: CASRDRGLNGYTF.

The rearrangement joins TRBV9 to TRBJ1-2; possible D gene TRBD1, 6 bases. Germline V gene lookup returns CDR1 SGDLS and CDR2 YYNGEE. Trimming removed 4 bases at V and 9 bases at J, with 10 bases between. The CDR3 totals 11 residues. The CDR3 DNA reads as TGTGCCAGCAGCTCTGGGGGCAGCTACACCTTC. This sequence encodes CASSSGGSYTF.

The gene calls are TRBV14 and TRBJ1-1; D unclear. V was pared by 3 bases and J by 0 bases, with 5 bases between. There are 13 residues in the CDR3. Looked up from germline, CDR1 is SGHDN and CDR2 is FVKESK. CDR3 in amino acids: CASSQSLNTEAFF. In DNA, the CDR3 is TGTGCCAGCAGCCAGAGTCTGAACACTGAAGCTTTCTTT.

This rearrangement joins TRBV19 to TRBJ2-7; 7 bases match TRBD2. Germline CDR1 is LNHDA and CDR2 is SQIVND (reference sequence). This CDR3 has 15 amino acids. With V trimmed by 3 bases and J by 0 bases, 5 bases remained unmatched. The chain's CDR3 is CASSIEAGASYEQYF. In DNA, the CDR3 is TGTGCCAGTAGTATCGAGGCGGGAGCCTCCTACGAGCAGTACTTC.

CDR3 DNA: TGTGCCAGCAGCCAACTAGCGGATTCCTACAATGAGCAGTTCTTC. The encoded protein is CASSQLADSYNEQFF. The chain uses TRBV9 and TRBJ2-1; 8 bases are shared with TRBD2. Per the germline V gene, CDR1 is SGDLS and CDR2 is YYNGEE. V was pared by 4 bases and J by 1 base, with 4 bases of the junction left unmatched. The CDR3 is 15 amino acids. The full variable domain, completed using reference TRBV9 and TRBJ2-1, is DSGVTQTPKHLITATGQRVTLRCSPRSGDLSVYWYQQSLDQGLQFLIQYYNGEERAKGNILERFSAQQFPDLHSELNLSSLELGDSALYFCASSQLADSYNEQFFGPGTRLTVL.

This chain's CDR3 is CASSNPGLAGLSTDTQYF. CDR3 DNA: TGTGCCAGCAGCAACCCGGGACTAGCGGGGCTTAGCACAGATACGCAGTATTTT. The chain employs TRBV27 and TRBJ2-3, with TRBD2 matching over 13 bases. The germline gives CDR1 MNHEY, CDR2 SMNVEV (reference sequence). V trimming: 6 bases; J trimming: 0 bases; junction bases outside the gene matches: 9. The CDR3 has 18 amino acids.

The chain is built from TRBV7-2 and TRBJ2-7, with a tentative D call TRBD1 (7 bases). Between the trimmed V and J ends, which lost 8 bases and 0 bases, there was a span of 17 bases. Per the germline V gene, CDR1 is SGHTA and CDR2 is FQGNSA. The CDR3 length is 15 residues. CDR3 in amino acids: CASAQGGTVSYEQYF. CDR3 in DNA: TGTGCCAGCGCCCAAGGGGGGACAGTCTCCTACGAGCAGTACTTC.

This chain connects TRBV28 to TRBJ2-2, with 11 positions matching TRBD2. The V gene's germline CDR1 is MDHEN and CDR2 SYDVKM. Trimming took 5 bases from V and 4 from J; bases not matched to a gene: 9. This CDR3 is built from 17 residues. In DNA form, the CDR3 reads TGTGCCAGCAGTCCTCCGGGACTAGCGGAGATCACCGGGGAGCTGTTTTTT. Translated: CASSPPGLAEITGELFF.

J is TRBJ1-2 and V is TRBV28, with 7 bases matching TRBD1. Germline V gives CDR1 MDHEN, CDR2 SYDVKM. This CDR3 is built from 15 residues. V trimming: 7 bases; J trimming: 1 base; junction bases outside the gene matches: 9. As DNA, the CDR3 is TGTGCCAGCATAAACAGGGGACACATTAACTATGGCTACACCTTC. Translation gives CASINRGHINYGYTF.

The chain employs TRBV28 and TRBJ2-5, with D possibly being TRBD1 (5 bases). CDR1 and CDR2 from the germline V gene are MDHEN and SYDVKM. The CDR3 has 14 residues. Trimming shortened V by 3 bases and J by 2 bases, and 10 bases separated the two germline ends. Written as DNA, the CDR3 is TGTGCCAGCAGTTTTTCAGGGCGGCAAGAGACCCAGTACTTC. Residues: CASSFSGRQETQYF.

The chain recombines TRBV28 with TRBJ2-7; D perhaps matches TRBD2 (5 bases). The CDR3 has 13 residues. V gave up 5 bases and J gave up 0 bases, with 8 bases separating them. Germline CDR1 and CDR2: MDHEN and SYDVKM. The CDR3 DNA reads as TGTGCCAGCAGTCCGGGGTTCTCCTACGAGCAGTACTTC. It codes for CASSPGFSYEQYF.

The chain couples TRBV4-2 to TRBJ1-3, with TRBD1 matching 8 bases. The CDR3 has 16 residues. Germline CDR1 reads LGHNA; CDR2 reads YNFKEQ. J lost 2 bases, V lost 4 bases, and 7 bases had no gene match. CDR3 coding DNA: TGTGCCAGCAGCCGGACGACAGGGGAGCCTGGAAACACCATATATTTT. Translating gives CASSRTTGEPGNTIYF.

The chain combines TRBV7-2 with TRBJ2-7; no clear D. Germline CDR1 and CDR2: SGHTA and FQGNSA. Trimming stripped 4 bases from V and 6 bases from J, with 16 bases between. The CDR3 contains 14 residues. This CDR3 is CASSSRARVSEQYF. The CDR3 DNA reads as TGTGCCAGCAGCTCTCGAGCCCGGGTCAGCGAGCAGTACTTC.

The chain employs TRBV6-6 and TRBJ2-7, with TRBD1 matching over 9 bases. CDR1 and CDR2 from the germline V gene are MNHNY and SVGAGI (reference sequence). V lost 6 bases to trimming and J lost 6 bases; unmatched junction nucleotides: 9. This CDR3 contains 14 residues. For the CDR3, the DNA is TGTGCCAGCAGGAGGGGACAGGGCAGTTTCGAGCAGTACTTC. Amino acids: CASRRGQGSFEQYF.

The chain uses TRBV4-1 and TRBJ2-3, with D perhaps matching TRBD2 (6 bases). This CDR3 has 18 residues. V was clipped by 4 bases and J by 2 bases, with 22 bases between them. Germline V gene data show CDR1 as MGHRA and CDR2 as YSYEKL. CDR3 sequence: CASSRQGGQRVNTDTQYF. The CDR3 bases are TGCGCCAGCAGCCGCCAGGGAGGCCAGCGGGTAAACACAGATACGCAGTATTTT.

The V and J genes are TRBV11-2 and TRBJ2-5, with TRBD1 identical over 9 bases. This CDR3 has 15 residues. V shed 2 bases, J shed 3 bases, and the junction held 4 bases outside the gene matches. The germline V gene has CDR1 SGHAT and CDR2 FQNNGV. CDR3 loop: CASSLHGTGKETQYF. The CDR3 DNA reads as TGTGCCAGCAGCTTACACGGGACAGGGAAAGAGACCCAGTACTTC.